This paragraph covers one T cell receptor (beta chain) sequence. The CDR3 has 14 residues. Germline lookup yields CDR1 SGHDT and CDR2 YYEEEE. V lost 5 bases and J 15 bases, leaving 24 bases between the germline ends. Here immunoSEQ multiplex PCR was the method, and the copy in TCRdb shows in-frame clones only, minus some. This repertoire shows fewer than 30,000 clones, about 94% found once; its top ten account for over 0.55%. The memory T cells were sequenced right after ex vivo isolation, without culture. The sample comes from a study of CD4 T cell repertoires in COVID-19. The sequences come from circulating follicular helper CD4+ T cells (cTfh) from blood, collected before the COVID-19 pandemic. This receptor was identified in a human donor who had COVID-19. The V call is TRBV5-6, the J call TRBJ2-1, with D maybe TRBD2 (6 bases). CDR3 residues: CASSPGGNSIARFF. CDR3 sequence (DNA): TGTGCCAGCAGTCCCGGAGGGAACTCTATCGCCCGGTTCTTC.